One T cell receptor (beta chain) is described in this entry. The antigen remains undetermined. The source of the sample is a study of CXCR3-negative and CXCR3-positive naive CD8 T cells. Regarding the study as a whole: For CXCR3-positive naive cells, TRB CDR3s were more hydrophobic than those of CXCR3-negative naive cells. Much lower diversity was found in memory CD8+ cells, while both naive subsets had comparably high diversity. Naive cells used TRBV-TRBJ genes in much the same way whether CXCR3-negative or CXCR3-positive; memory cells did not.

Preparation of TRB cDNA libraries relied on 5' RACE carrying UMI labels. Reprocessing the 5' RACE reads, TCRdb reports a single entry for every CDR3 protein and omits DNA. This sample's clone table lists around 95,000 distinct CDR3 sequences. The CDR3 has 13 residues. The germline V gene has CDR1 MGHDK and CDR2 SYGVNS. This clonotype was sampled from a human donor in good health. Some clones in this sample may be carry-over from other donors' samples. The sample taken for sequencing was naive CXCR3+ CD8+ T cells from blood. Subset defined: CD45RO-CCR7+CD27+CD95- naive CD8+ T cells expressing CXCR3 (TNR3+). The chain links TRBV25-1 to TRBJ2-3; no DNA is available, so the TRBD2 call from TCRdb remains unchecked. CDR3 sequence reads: CASSPGLDGTQYF.